This TCR beta chain came from a study of control samples from healthy donors and cancer patients. This CDR3 contains 11 residues. Germline lookup yields CDR1 MGHRA and CDR2 YSYEKL. V was trimmed by 0 bases and J by 4 bases, leaving 1 base between them. Sequenced by immunoSEQ multiplex PCR; TCRdb stores in-frame clones only, minus some. The data show about 90,000 clones, around nine tenths seen once. This sequence joins TRBV4-1 and TRBJ2-7; no clear D gene. Sequences were obtained from blood. The sequence came from a woman aged 18-29 years in good health. CDR3 in DNA: TGCGCCAGCAGCCAAGAGTACGAGCAGTACTTC. This codes for CASSQEYEQYF.